The 29 T cell receptor beta chains below were found in one sample sequenced in a study of blood T cells in healthy people across ages. The authors ran a second PCR of roughly 6 to 12 cycles using a sample-barcoded 5' primer and a J-beta primer mix. TCRdb ran MiXCR on the 5' RACE reads and lists one entry per CDR3 protein. The table includes about 570,000 distinct CDR3 sequences, 27% detected once. These same data were also listed under a study on T cells of mothers and their children.

Sequencing was carried out using blood. These receptors originate from a boy younger than 10 in good health.

This rearrangement joins TRBV27 to TRBJ2-5; D possibly corresponds to TRBD2 (5 bases). V was cut by 1 base and J by 5 bases, with 20 bases left in between. Germline V gives CDR1 MNHEY, CDR2 SMNVEV (reference sequence). The CDR3 covers 17 residues. CDR3 protein: CASSLYRAEGRGETQYF. In nucleotides, the CDR3 is TGTGCCAGCAGTTTATATAGGGCCGAAGGCAGAGGGGAGACCCAGTACTTC.

Remarks on this clonotype: The CDR3 ends on some other residue instead of the conserved phenylalanine or tryptophan, so this is likely a read error. The rearrangement joins TRBV11-2 to TRBJ2-5, with 8 bases fitting TRBD1. Looked up from germline, CDR1 is SGHAT and CDR2 is FQNNGV. V trimming: 5 bases; J trimming: 2 bases; junction bases outside the gene matches: 10. This CDR3 has 16 residues. CDR3 region: CASSPWTGTGQETQYS. The CDR3 coding sequence is TGTGCCAGCAGCCCGTGGACAGGGACGGGTCAAGAGACCCAGTACTCC.

This clonotype has only a few counts. The CDR3 DNA reads as TGTGCCAGCAGCTCCTTCAGGGACCCCTACGAGCAGTACTTC. Its protein is CASSSFRDPYEQYF. The chain links TRBV7-9 to TRBJ2-7; D might be TRBD1 or TRBD2, each matching 5 bases. The V gene's germline CDR1 is SEHNR and CDR2 FQNEAQ (reference sequence). The CDR3 consists of 14 residues. Trimming took 4 bases from V and 2 from J, leaving 12 bases between them. The full variable domain, in which reference TRBV7-9 and TRBJ2-7 provide the parts outside the CDR3, is DTGVSQNPRHKITKRGQNVTFRCDPISEHNRLYWYRQTLGQGPEFLTYFQNEAQLEKSRLLSDRFSAERPKGSFSTLEIQRTEQGDSAMYLCASSSFRDPYEQYFGPGTRLTVT.

V usage is TRBV29-1 and J usage is TRBJ2-6; no firm D call. In germline, CDR1 is SQVTM, CDR2 ANQGSEA. The CDR3 runs to 13 residues. V lost 3 bases and J lost 0, with 3 bases in between. The CDR3 is CSVESSGANVLTF. DNA for the CDR3: TGCAGCGTTGAGTCCTCTGGGGCCAACGTCCTGACTTTC.

This clonotype has a handful of counts. J is TRBJ2-5 and V is TRBV9; no clear D gene. Gene TRBJ2-1 matches the end of the DNA better, so the J call may be wrong. Germline V gene lookup returns CDR1 SGDLS and CDR2 YYNGEE. The CDR3 is 12 amino acids. CDR3 DNA: TGTGCCAGCAGCCCCGATTTGAGTGAGCAGTTCTTC. It is translated as CASSPDLSEQFF.

This chain joins TRBV6-2 or TRBV6-3 and TRBJ2-7; D might be TRBD2 (6 bases). The CDR3 totals 14 residues. V was pared by 7 bases and J by 3 bases, with 16 bases between. Germline assignment: CDR1 MNHEY and CDR2 SVGEGT. For the CDR3, the DNA is TGTGCCAGCACCCACCGGGGGAGCGTCTACGAGCAGTACTTC. The encoded protein is CASTHRGSVYEQYF.

The chain joins TRBV29-1 to TRBJ1-2, with TRBD1 matching over 12 bases. The CDR3 consists of 15 residues. CDR1 and CDR2 from the germline V gene are SQVTM and ANQGSEA. V was pared by 6 bases and J by 4 bases, with 9 bases of the junction left unmatched. This chain's CDR3 is CSVRDRGLLVYGYTF. CDR3 DNA: TGCAGCGTCCGGGACAGGGGGCTCCTGGTCTATGGCTACACCTTC.

This rearrangement joins TRBV4-1 to TRBJ2-3, with 7 positions matching TRBD2. V shed 0 bases and J 1 base; nucleotides not matched to a gene: 4. Germline V gene data show CDR1 as MGHRA and CDR2 as YSYEKL. CDR3 length: 16 residues. CDR3 in amino acids: CASSQDRGGRTDTQYF. In DNA, the CDR3 is TGCGCCAGCAGCCAAGATCGGGGAGGGCGCACAGATACGCAGTATTTT.

This chain links TRBV14 with TRBJ2-3; no clear D gene. The CDR3 length is 13 residues. V lost 2 bases and J lost 1, with 4 bases in between. The germline V gene encodes CDR1 SGHDN and CDR2 FVKESK. CDR3 sequence: CASSQWRTDTQYF. CDR3 nucleotides: TGTGCCAGCAGCCAATGGCGCACAGATACGCAGTATTTT.

This chain uses TRBV6-2 or TRBV6-3 with TRBJ2-2; D could derive from TRBD1 or TRBD2 (5 bases each). CDR1 and CDR2 (germline): MNHEY, SVGEGT. The CDR3 spans 11 residues. The V and J ends lost 8 bases and 6 bases respectively, with 7 bases between them. The CDR3 DNA is TGTGCCAGCGGGGACGCCGGGGAGCTGTTTTTT. Protein sequence: CASGDAGELFF.

This clonotype was recorded a few times. The chain uses TRBV14 and TRBJ2-2; D ambiguous. The CDR3 loop spans 15 amino acids. Per germline, CDR1 SGHDN and CDR2 FVKESK. Trimming stripped 1 base from V and 7 bases from J, with 13 bases between. CDR3 DNA sequence: TGTGCCAGCAGCCAAGGGACCCCCCGCCTCGGGGAGCTGTTTTTT. Translation gives CASSQGTPRLGELFF. The full variable domain, its missing parts supplied by reference TRBV14 and TRBJ2-2, is EAGVTQFPSHSVIEKGQTVTLRCDPISGHDNLYWYRRVMGKEIKFLLHFVKESKQDESGMPNNRFLAERTGGTYSTLKVQPAELEDSGVYFCASSQGTPRLGELFFGEGSRLTVL.

In this sample, this clonotype turned up a few times. The gene calls are TRBV11-2 and TRBJ2-2; D possibly uses TRBD1 or TRBD2 (5 bases each). Germline V gives CDR1 SGHAT, CDR2 FQNNGV. The CDR3 consists of 16 residues. V shed 0 bases and J shed 7 bases, with 15 bases lying between them. CDR3 nucleotide sequence: TGTGCCAGCAGCTTAGATCGAGCAGGGAGCGGCGGGGAGCTGTTTTTT. Translating it yields CASSLDRAGSGGELFF.

This clonotype has a handful of counts. The rearrangement links TRBV20-1 to TRBJ1-4; 8 nucleotides line up with TRBD1. The V gene end was trimmed by 3 bases and the J gene end by 7 bases; junction bases not matched to a gene: 7. Germline CDR1 DFQATT, CDR2 SNEGSKA (reference sequence). The CDR3 extends over 14 amino acids. The CDR3: CSASRAGGGEKLFF. The CDR3 DNA sequence: TGCAGTGCTAGTAGGGCAGGGGGCGGTGAAAAACTGTTTTTT.

The genes are TRBV12-3 or TRBV12-4 and TRBJ2-3; 12 bases fit TRBD2. The V and J ends lost 6 bases and 3 bases, in that order; junction bases with no gene match: 10. CDR3 length equals 17 residues. The CDR3 protein is CASSPTSGGIYTDTQYF. CDR3 bases: TGTGCCAGCAGCCCAACTAGCGGGGGGATATATACAGATACGCAGTATTTT.

This clonotype was found a few times. The chain has TRBV19 and TRBJ1-4; possible D gene TRBD1, 6 bases. This CDR3 has 12 amino acids. V was trimmed by 7 bases and J by 8 bases, leaving 11 bases between them. In germline, CDR1 is LNHDA, CDR2 SQIVND (reference sequence). The CDR3 bases are TGTGCCAGTAAGCAGGGGAGCGAAAAACTGTTTTTT. Protein sequence: CASKQGSEKLFF.

The chain joins TRBV28 to TRBJ2-5; D uncertain. The CDR3 extends over 13 amino acids. Germline CDR1 is MDHEN and CDR2 is SYDVKM. V shed 6 bases and J shed 4 bases, with 12 bases lying between them. The CDR3 DNA is TGTGCCAGCAGCGCGACCCCACCAGAGACCCAGTACTTC. Translated, it gives CASSATPPETQYF. Full variable domain (outside the CDR3, taken from reference TRBV28 and TRBJ2-5): DVKVTQSSRYLVKRTGEKVFLECVQDMDHENMFWYRQDPGLGLRLIYFSYDVKMKEKGDIPEGYSVSREKKERFSLILESASTNQTSMYLCASSATPPETQYFGPGTRLLVL.

This clonotype was counted once. This chain connects TRBV6-6 to TRBJ1-4, with 8 bases lining up with TRBD1. CDR3 length equals 17 residues. Germline CDR1 MNHNY, CDR2 SVGAGI (reference sequence). Losses at the gene ends were 6 bases for V and 1 base for J; bases not matched to a gene: 10. CDR3 bases: TGTGCCAGCAGCCCATCGACAGGGGTGGTAACTAATGAAAAACTGTTTTTT. Translating it yields CASSPSTGVVTNEKLFF.

This clonotype was observed a few times. The chain carries TRBV12-3 or TRBV12-4 and TRBJ2-5; 10 bases match TRBD1. J was trimmed by 3 bases and V by 5 bases; bases with no gene match: 6. The CDR3 is 15 residues long. CDR3 sequence: CASSTPGTGEETQYF. CDR3 DNA sequence: TGTGCCAGCAGTACCCCCGGGACAGGGGAAGAGACCCAGTACTTC.

The V call is TRBV6-6, the J call TRBJ2-1; D possibly corresponds to TRBD2 (7 bases). This CDR3 is 14 amino acids long. Germline V gene sequence: CDR1 MNHNY, CDR2 SVGAGI (reference sequence). The V end was cut by 8 bases, the J end by 1 base, with 12 bases between. CDR3 in DNA: TGTGCCAGCGGGGGGGCTGGGTCCTACAATGAGCAGTTCTTC. Translation gives CASGGAGSYNEQFF.

This clonotype has more than one count but fewer than ten. The chain uses TRBV19 and TRBJ1-5; TRBD1 might be the D (6 bases). CDR3 length: 16 residues. Germline assignment: CDR1 LNHDA and CDR2 SQIVND (reference sequence). V was trimmed by 4 bases and J by 4 bases, leaving 17 bases between them. The CDR3 protein is CASSRSGAPINQPQHF. CDR3 DNA: TGTGCCAGTAGTAGATCGGGGGCCCCGATAAATCAGCCCCAGCATTTT. The complete variable domain, with remaining parts taken from reference TRBV19 and TRBJ1-5, reads DGGITQSPKYLFRKEGQNVTLSCEQNLNHDAMYWYRQDPGQGLRLIYYSQIVNDFQKGDIAEGYSVSREKKESFPLTVTSAQKNPTAFYLCASSRSGAPINQPQHFGDGTRLSIL.

This clonotype was seen only a few times. The V call is TRBV9, the J call TRBJ2-2; D is unclear. The V end lost 2 bases, the J end lost 4 bases, and 12 bases lay between the germline ends. In germline, CDR1 is SGDLS, CDR2 YYNGEE. The CDR3 sequence is 15 residues long. CDR3: CASSVGMGSTGELFF. The DNA of the CDR3 is TGTGCCAGCAGCGTGGGAATGGGCAGCACCGGGGAGCTGTTTTTT.

This clonotype has more than one count but fewer than ten. The chain has TRBV7-2 and TRBJ2-1, with no clear D. V was shortened by 0 bases and J by 0 bases, with 9 bases between the two germline ends. The germline V gene encodes CDR1 SGHTA and CDR2 FQGNSA. The CDR3 is 16 residues long. CDR3 DNA: TGTGCCAGCAGCTTAGCTAGCACCAGCTCCTACAATGAGCAGTTCTTC. Protein product: CASSLASTSSYNEQFF.

J is TRBJ2-3 and V is TRBV7-2, with D hard to call. Trimming pared 5 bases from V and 4 bases from J, leaving 7 bases between. Germline CDR1 and CDR2: SGHTA and FQGNSA. This CDR3 is built from 12 residues. CDR3 DNA: TGTGCCAGCAGCCCCCCCTCAGATACGCAGTATTTT. Translating gives CASSPPSDTQYF.

The chain uses TRBV2 and TRBJ1-2, with D unresolved. Between the trimmed V and J ends, which lost 4 bases and 0 bases, there was a span of 6 bases. This CDR3 contains 13 residues. Germline V lookup: CDR1 SNHLY, CDR2 FYNNEI. For the CDR3, the DNA is TGTGCCAGCAGTGCGGAGACTAACTATGGCTACACCTTC. Translating it yields CASSAETNYGYTF.

This clonotype was observed a single time. This chain links TRBV4-1 with TRBJ2-3; D call uncertain. In germline, CDR1 is MGHRA, CDR2 YSYEKL. V was shortened by 3 bases and J by 4 bases, with 23 bases between the two germline ends. This CDR3 is 18 amino acids long. The CDR3 loop reads CASSQPGVSLITSDTQYF. The CDR3 nucleotides are TGCGCCAGCAGCCAGCCGGGCGTTTCCCTCATTACCTCAGATACGCAGTATTTT.

This clonotype appeared a few times. V gene TRBV6-1 combines with J gene TRBJ1-4; 10 bases fit TRBD1. Germline CDR1 reads MNHNS; CDR2 reads SASEGT. There are 21 residues in the CDR3. V shed 2 bases and J 0 bases; nucleotides not matched to a gene: 15. The CDR3 loop reads CASSESVIFGTGVTTNEKLFF. The CDR3 DNA follows: TGTGCCAGCAGTGAATCCGTAATTTTCGGGACAGGGGTAACAACTAATGAAAAACTGTTTTTT.

The rearrangement links TRBV20-1 to TRBJ1-4, with D unresolved. CDR1 and CDR2 from the germline V gene are DFQATT and SNEGSKA (reference sequence). V shed 3 bases and J shed 2 bases, with 7 bases lying between them. CDR3 length: 13 amino acids. The CDR3 coding sequence is TGCAGTGCTAGGTCGGGGACTAATGAAAAACTGTTTTTT. Its protein product is CSARSGTNEKLFF.

The chain is built from TRBV6-1 and TRBJ2-5; D perhaps matches TRBD1 (7 bases). Judging by the DNA end, TRBJ2-1 fits better; the J call may be wrong. There are 12 residues in the CDR3. In germline, CDR1 is MNHNS, CDR2 SASEGT. For the CDR3, the DNA is TGTGCCAGCAGTGTGACAGGGAGGAGGCAGTTCTTC. As protein: CASSVTGRRQFF.

This clonotype appeared a few times. V gene TRBV25-1 combines with J gene TRBJ2-7; the D call may be TRBD1 or TRBD2 (5 bases each). Germline V gene sequence: CDR1 MGHDK, CDR2 SYGVNS. This CDR3 is 12 amino acids long. V lost 3 bases, J lost 4 bases, and 7 bases lay in between. DNA of the CDR3: TGTGCCAGCAGTGAGGGGGTTTACGAGCAGTACTTC. This codes for CASSEGVYEQYF.